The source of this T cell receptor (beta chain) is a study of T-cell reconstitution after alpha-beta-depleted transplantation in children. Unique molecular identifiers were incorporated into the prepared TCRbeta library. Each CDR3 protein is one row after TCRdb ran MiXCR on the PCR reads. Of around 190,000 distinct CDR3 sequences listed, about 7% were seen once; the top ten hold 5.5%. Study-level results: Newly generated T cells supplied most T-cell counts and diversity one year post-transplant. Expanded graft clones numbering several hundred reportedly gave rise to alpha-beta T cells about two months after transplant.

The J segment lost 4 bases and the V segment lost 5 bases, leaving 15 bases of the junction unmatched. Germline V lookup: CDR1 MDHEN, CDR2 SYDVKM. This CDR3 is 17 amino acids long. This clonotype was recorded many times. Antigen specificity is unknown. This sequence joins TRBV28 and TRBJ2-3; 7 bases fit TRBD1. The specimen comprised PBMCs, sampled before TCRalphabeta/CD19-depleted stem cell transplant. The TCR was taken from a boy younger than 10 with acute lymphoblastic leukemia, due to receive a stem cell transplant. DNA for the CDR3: TGTGCCAGCAGTGGGGCAGGGGGTGCCTTAGTGGCAGATACGCAGTATTTT. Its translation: CASSGAGGALVADTQYF.